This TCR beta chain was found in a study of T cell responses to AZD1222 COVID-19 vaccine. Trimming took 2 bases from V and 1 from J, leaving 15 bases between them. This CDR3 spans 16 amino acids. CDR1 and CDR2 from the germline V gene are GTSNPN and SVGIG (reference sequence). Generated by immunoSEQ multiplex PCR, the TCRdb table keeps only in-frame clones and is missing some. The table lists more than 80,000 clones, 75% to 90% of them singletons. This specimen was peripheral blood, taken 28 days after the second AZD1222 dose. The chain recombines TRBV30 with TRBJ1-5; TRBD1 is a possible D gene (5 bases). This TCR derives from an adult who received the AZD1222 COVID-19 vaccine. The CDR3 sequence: CAWSPTYGGSNQPQHF. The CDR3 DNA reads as TGTGCCTGGAGTCCCACCTACGGGGGAAGCAATCAGCCCCAGCATTTT. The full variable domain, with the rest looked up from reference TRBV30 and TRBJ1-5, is SQTIHQWPATLVQPVGSPLSLECTVEGTSNPNLYWYRQAAGRGLQLLFYSVGIGQISSEVPQNLSASRPQDRQFILSSKKLLLSDSGFYLCAWSPTYGGSNQPQHFGDGTRLSIL.